This T cell receptor (beta chain) was sequenced for a study of shared clonotypes between healthy human individuals (TCRdb year 2020). Turning to the overall study: A few men and a couple of women, aged 18 to 49 years, made up the cohort. Blood TCR repertoires of five healthy adults were deeply sequenced to estimate repertoire size and the extent of clonotype sharing between individuals. Different laboratories and diverse techniques were used to prepare libraries and sequence TCR repertoires, to increase sequencing depth and limit assay-specific biases. Per donor, leukapheresis produced somewhere between about 0.94 and 10 billion PBMCs.

Using the deep immunoSEQ assay, multiplex PCR amplified TCR CDR3 regions from genomic DNA. Extracted genomic DNA from each cell subset was spread evenly across all wells of several immunoSEQ 96-well plates, with each plate serving as a replicate. Each replicate PCR for unsorted PBMC received approximately 300 ng genomic DNA, equal to around 30,000 T cell genomes. Ten immunoSEQ deep assay plates were used to sequence unsorted PBMC genomic DNA. The purified libraries were quantified using a Qubit 3.0 fluorometer, sized with a Bioanalyzer 2100, and then quantified again using the KAPA Library Quantification kit. Every immunoSEQ 96-well plate was sequenced on a separate single-read 150-cycle Illumina NextSeq 550 flow cell. On the authors' methods: Because the immunoSEQ output included only junctional sequences and no quality scores, the filtering could not be the same as the filtering used for full-length reads. Sequences were annotated with PyIR, a Python wrapper for IgBLAST v1.9, and V/J genes and CDR3 were assigned using IMGT germline references. Any read was removed if the V/J assignment was weak (E-value above 1e-6), the CDR3 was missing, or the read contained stop codons, out-of-frame junctions, or ambiguous translated residues. V3J clonotypes were defined as sequences sharing the same inferred V gene, J gene, and CDR3 amino acid sequence. Percentage overlap between repertoires was calculated by dividing the number of shared unique clonotypes by the size of the smaller repertoire. Three approaches were used to assess repertoire richness: RTK rarefaction, the Chao1 estimator, and Recon v2.1 estimates of unobserved clonotypes. TCRdb took this table from immuneACCESS and kept in-frame rearrangements with V and J called. Such tables lack part of the clones; where checked against another copy, unresolved V genes explain under half of the gap, and the rest is unexplained. The D gene and trimming were derived from the DNA, and the V and J assignments and clone size from that table. Here the sample has about 490,000 clones; roughly four fifths occur a single time. The biggest ten clones account for roughly 13% of the sample.

Donors were healthy HIV-negative adults with no recently reported acute infections or vaccinations. All donors were Caucasian adults living in Nashville, Tennessee, USA. For unsorted samples, about 87 million PBMCs were counted, and genomic DNA was extracted using the QIAamp DNA Blood Mini kit. Blood was obtained by leukapheresis, after which PBMCs were separated by Ficoll-Histopaque density gradient centrifugation and cryopreserved in liquid nitrogen vapor phase. Broad study findings and their caveats: Pairwise subsampling indicated that sequencing depth was expected to affect the degree of clonotype sharing among donors. Sampling was limited to blood, and TCR repertoires in tissue likely differ from TCR repertoires in blood. The genetic and exposure-history diversity represented was limited by the small number of donors.

The junction shows trimming of 3 bases on V and 5 bases on J, plus 8 bases between the germline ends. Measured from the cysteine to the phenylalanine, the CDR3 is 12 residues long. Only CDR3 DNA is held: 36 bases, read in frame from base 1. CDR1 and CDR2 were assigned from the germline V gene as SGHDT and YYEEEE. Details on this clone: No antigen is known for it. The record has no base qualities; no much larger clone is one base away.

The sequence was obtained from a woman between 40 and 50 years old in good health. Some clones in this sample may be carry-over from other donors' samples. Sequencing input: PBMCs. This chain joins TRBV5-6 to TRBJ1-2; tentative D gene TRBD1, with 5 bases matching. For the CDR3, the sequence is CASSWGLYGYTF. The DNA sequence is as follows: TGTGCCAGCAGCTGGGGACTTTATGGCTACACCTTC.